Below, one TCR beta chain is given with its context. Antigen: not known. CDR1 and CDR2 (germline): LNHDA, SQIVND (reference sequence). The CDR3 sequence is 13 residues long. Trimming removed 2 bases from V and 7 bases from J, with 11 bases in between. The data originate from a study of early stage breast cancer tumors. Study findings and constraints: Unsorted bulk genomic DNA sequencing lacked pairing and functional marker data.

The repertoire was sequenced with immunoSEQ multiplex PCR; TCRdb's copy has only in-frame clones and lacks some. The repertoire consists of tens of thousands of clones, with around 90% occurring once and the leading ten covering 4% to 5.5%. This TCR was recovered from a person aged 70 to 79 with breast cancer. This chain connects TRBV19 to TRBJ1-2, with D uncertain. Input material: blood. For the CDR3, the DNA is TGTGCCAGTAGTATAACCATTCCGGGTGGCTACACCTTC. This gives the protein CASSITIPGGYTF.